The clone carrying this T cell receptor beta chain was observed a single time. The sample originates from a study of shared clonotypes between healthy human individuals. Background on the study: CD8 memory received one plate per donor, CD8 naive two, CD4 memory three and CD4 naive three.

This CDR3 spans 15 amino acids. Germline loops: CDR1 SGHVS, CDR2 FQNEAQ. V shed 5 bases, J shed 4 bases, and the junction held 9 bases outside the gene matches. Sequenced by immunoSEQ multiplex PCR; TCRdb stores in-frame clones only, minus some. The data show about 2.3 million clones, 85% to 95% seen once. What was sequenced was naive CD4+ T cells from PBMCs. The subset denotes: CD45RA+ positively selected. The sequence derives from a young man in good health. Some clones in this sample may be carry-over from other donors' samples. The rearrangement links TRBV7-8 to TRBJ2-7; 9 bases fit TRBD1. Here the CDR3 reads CASSETGGQIYEQYF. The CDR3 DNA sequence: TGTGCCAGCAGCGAAACAGGGGGCCAGATATACGAGCAGTACTTC.